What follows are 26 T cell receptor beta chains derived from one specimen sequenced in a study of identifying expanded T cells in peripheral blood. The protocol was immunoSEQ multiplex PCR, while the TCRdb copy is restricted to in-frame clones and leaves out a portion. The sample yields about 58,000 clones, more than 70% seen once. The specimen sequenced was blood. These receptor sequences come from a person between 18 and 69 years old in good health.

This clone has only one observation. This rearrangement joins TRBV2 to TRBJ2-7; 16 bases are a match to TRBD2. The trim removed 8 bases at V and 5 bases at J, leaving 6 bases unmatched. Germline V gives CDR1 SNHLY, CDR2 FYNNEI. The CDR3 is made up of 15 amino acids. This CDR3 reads CASVGLAGGLDEQYF. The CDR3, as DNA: TGTGCCAGCGTGGGACTAGCGGGAGGGTTAGACGAGCAGTACTTC.

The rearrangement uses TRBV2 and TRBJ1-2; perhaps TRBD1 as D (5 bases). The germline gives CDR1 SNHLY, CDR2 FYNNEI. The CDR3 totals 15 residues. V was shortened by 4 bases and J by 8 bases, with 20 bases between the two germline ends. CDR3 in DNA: TGTGCCAGCAGTGCGGAGAGAGTTTCGGGGGTAGGCTACACCTTC. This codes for CASSAERVSGVGYTF.

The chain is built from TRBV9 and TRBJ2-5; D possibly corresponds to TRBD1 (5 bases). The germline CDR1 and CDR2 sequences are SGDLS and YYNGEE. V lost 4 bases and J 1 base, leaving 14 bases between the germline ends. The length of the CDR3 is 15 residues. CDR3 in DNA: TGTGCCAGCAGCTCCACTGGGGCGTCCCAAGAGACCCAGTACTTC. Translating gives CASSSTGASQETQYF.

The CDR3 loop is CASSLLGYTGELFF. DNA for the CDR3: TGTGCCAGCAGCTTATTAGGGTACACCGGGGAGCTGTTTTTT. The chain couples TRBV7-9 to TRBJ2-2; D gene ambiguous. Trimming left V 2 bases short and J 3 bases short, with 7 bases between. The CDR3 extends over 14 amino acids. The germline V gene has CDR1 SEHNR and CDR2 FQNEAQ (reference sequence).

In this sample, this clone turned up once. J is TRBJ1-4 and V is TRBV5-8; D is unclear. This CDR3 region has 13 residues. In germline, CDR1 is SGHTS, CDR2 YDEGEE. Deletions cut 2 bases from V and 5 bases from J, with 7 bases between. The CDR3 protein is CASSFGQNEKLFF. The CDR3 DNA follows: TGTGCCAGCAGCTTTGGGCAGAATGAAAAACTGTTTTTT.

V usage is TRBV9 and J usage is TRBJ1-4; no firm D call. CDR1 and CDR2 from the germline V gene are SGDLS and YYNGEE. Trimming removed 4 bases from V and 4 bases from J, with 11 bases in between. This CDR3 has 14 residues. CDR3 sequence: CASSPTGVNEKLFF. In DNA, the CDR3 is TGTGCCAGCAGCCCTACTGGGGTTAATGAAAAACTGTTTTTT.

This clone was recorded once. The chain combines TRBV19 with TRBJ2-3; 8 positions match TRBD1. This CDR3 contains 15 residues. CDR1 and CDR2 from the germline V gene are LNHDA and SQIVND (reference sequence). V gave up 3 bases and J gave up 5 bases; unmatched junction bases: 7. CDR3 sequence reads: CASSMWTGSQDTQYF. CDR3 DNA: TGTGCCAGTAGTATGTGGACAGGGTCGCAAGATACGCAGTATTTT.

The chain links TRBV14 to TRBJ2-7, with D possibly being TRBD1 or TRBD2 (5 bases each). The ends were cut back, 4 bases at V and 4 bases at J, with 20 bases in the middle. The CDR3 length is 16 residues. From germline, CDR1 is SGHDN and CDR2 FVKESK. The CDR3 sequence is CASSRVGDGPKYEQYF. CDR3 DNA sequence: TGTGCCAGCAGCCGCGTGGGGGACGGACCCAAGTACGAGCAGTACTTC.

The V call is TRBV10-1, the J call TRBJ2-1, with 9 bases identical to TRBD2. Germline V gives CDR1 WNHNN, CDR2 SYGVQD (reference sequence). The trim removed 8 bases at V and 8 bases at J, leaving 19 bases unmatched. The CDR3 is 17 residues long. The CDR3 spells CASPKCPLAGPCYEQFF. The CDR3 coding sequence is TGCGCCAGCCCCAAGTGCCCCCTAGCGGGGCCATGCTATGAGCAGTTCTTC.

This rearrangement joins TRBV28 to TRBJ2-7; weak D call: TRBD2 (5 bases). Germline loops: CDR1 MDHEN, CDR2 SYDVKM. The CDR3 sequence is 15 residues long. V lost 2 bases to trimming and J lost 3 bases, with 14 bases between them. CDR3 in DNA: TGTGCCAGCAGTTTAGGTGGGAGCCTAAACTACGAGCAGTACTTC. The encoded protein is CASSLGGSLNYEQYF.

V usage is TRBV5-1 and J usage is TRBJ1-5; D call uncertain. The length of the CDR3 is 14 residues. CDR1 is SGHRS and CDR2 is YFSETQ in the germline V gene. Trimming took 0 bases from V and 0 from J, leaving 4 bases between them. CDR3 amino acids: CASSLGSSNQPQHF. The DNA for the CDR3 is TGCGCCAGCAGCTTGGGTTCTAGCAATCAGCCCCAGCATTTT. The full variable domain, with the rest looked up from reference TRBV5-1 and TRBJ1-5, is KAGVTQTPRYLIKTRGQQVTLSCSPISGHRSVSWYQQTPGQGLQFLFEYFSETQRNKGNFPGRFSGRQFSNSRSEMNVSTLELGDSALYLCASSLGSSNQPQHFGDGTRLSIL.

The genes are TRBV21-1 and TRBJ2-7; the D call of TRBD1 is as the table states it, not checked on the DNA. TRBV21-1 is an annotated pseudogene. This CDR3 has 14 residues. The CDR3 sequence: CASSSNRETYEQYF. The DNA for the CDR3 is TGTGCCAGCAGCTCGAACAGGGAGACCTACGAGCAGTACTTC.

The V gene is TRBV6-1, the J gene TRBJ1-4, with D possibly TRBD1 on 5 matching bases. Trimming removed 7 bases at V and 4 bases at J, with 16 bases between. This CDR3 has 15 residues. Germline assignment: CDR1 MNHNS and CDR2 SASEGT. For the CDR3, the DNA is TGTGCCAGCATTCCGACGACAGCCAATAATGAAAAACTGTTTTTT. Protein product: CASIPTTANNEKLFF.

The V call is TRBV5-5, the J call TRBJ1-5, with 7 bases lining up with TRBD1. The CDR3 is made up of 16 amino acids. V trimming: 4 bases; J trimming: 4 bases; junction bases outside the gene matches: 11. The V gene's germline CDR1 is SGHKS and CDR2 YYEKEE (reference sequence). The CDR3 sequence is CASSIMPGQPNQPQHF. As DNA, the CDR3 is TGTGCCAGCAGCATAATGCCGGGACAGCCAAATCAGCCCCAGCATTTT. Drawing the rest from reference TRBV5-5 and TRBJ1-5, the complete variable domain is DAGVTQSPTHLIKTRGQQVTLRCSPISGHKSVSWYQQVLGQGPQFIFQYYEKEERGRGNFPDRFSARQFPNYSSELNVNALLLGDSALYLCASSIMPGQPNQPQHFGDGTRLSIL.

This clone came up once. The chain's CDR3 is CASSLTGDGEKLFF. CDR3 coding DNA: TGTGCCAGCAGCCTTACAGGGGATGGGGAAAAACTGTTTTTT. This chain joins TRBV9 and TRBJ1-4; 7 positions match TRBD1. The junction had 8 bases not matched to a gene; V was cut back by 4 bases and J by 8 bases. The CDR3 spans 14 residues. CDR1 SGDLS and CDR2 YYNGEE come from the germline V gene. Filled out from reference TRBV9 and TRBJ1-4, the complete variable domain reads DSGVTQTPKHLITATGQRVTLRCSPRSGDLSVYWYQQSLDQGLQFLIQYYNGEERAKGNILERFSAQQFPDLHSELNLSSLELGDSALYFCASSLTGDGEKLFFGSGTQLSVL.

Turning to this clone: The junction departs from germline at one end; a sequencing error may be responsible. As DNA, the CDR3 is TGCAGTGCTAGAGAGCCCGAGAGGTTAACTTTT. Its protein product is CSAREPERLTF. The genes are TRBV20-1 and TRBJ1-4; D uncertain. The CDR3 runs 11 residues. CDR1 and CDR2 from the germline V gene are DFQATT and SNEGSKA (reference sequence).

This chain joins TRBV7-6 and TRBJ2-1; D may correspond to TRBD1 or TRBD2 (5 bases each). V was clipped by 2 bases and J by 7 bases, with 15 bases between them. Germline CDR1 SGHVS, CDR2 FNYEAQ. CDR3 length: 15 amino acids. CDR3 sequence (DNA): TGTGCCAGCAGCTTACGAACCGGGGCCGAAAATGAGCAGTTCTTC. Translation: CASSLRTGAENEQFF.

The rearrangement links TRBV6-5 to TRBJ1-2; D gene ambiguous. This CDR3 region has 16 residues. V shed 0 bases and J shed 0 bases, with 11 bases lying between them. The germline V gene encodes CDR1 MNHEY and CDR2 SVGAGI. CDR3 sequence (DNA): TGTGCCAGCAGTTACTCGTTCGGTAATACTAACTATGGCTACACCTTC. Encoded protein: CASSYSFGNTNYGYTF.

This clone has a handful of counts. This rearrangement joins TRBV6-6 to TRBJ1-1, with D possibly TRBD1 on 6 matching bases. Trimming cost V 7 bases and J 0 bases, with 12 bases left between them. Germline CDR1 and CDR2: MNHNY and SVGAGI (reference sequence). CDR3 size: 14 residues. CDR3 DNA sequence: TGTGCCAGCACCAGAGGGGGAGTGAACACTGAAGCTTTCTTT. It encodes CASTRGGVNTEAFF.

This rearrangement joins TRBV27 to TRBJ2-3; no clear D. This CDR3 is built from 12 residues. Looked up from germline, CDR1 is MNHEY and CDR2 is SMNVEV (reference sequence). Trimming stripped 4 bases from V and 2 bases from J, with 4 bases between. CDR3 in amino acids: CASSSITDTQYF. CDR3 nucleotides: TGTGCCAGCAGTTCTATCACAGATACGCAGTATTTT.

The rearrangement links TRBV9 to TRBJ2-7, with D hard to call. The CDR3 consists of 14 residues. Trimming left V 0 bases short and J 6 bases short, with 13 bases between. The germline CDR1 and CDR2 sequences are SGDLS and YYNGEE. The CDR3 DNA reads TGTGCCAGCAGCGTAGACGATAGCCCCAGCGAGCAGTACTTC. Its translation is CASSVDDSPSEQYF.

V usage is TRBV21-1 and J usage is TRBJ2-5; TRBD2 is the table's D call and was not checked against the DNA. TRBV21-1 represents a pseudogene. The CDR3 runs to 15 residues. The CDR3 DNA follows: TGTGCCAGCAGCAAAGTAGCGGGGGGACAAGAGACCCAGTACTTC. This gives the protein CASSKVAGGQETQYF.

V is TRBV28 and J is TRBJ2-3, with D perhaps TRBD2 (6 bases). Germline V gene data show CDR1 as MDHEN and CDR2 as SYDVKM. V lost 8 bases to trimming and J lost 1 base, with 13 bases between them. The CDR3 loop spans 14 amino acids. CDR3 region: CASGGGIGTDTQYF. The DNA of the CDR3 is TGTGCCAGCGGTGGCGGGATAGGCACAGATACGCAGTATTTT.

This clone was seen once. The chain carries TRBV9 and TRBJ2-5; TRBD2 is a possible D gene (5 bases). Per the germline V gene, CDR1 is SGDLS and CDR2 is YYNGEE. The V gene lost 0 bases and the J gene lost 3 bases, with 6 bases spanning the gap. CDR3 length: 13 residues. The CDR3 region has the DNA TGTGCCAGCAGCGTAGACGGGAAAGAGACCCAGTACTTC. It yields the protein CASSVDGKETQYF.

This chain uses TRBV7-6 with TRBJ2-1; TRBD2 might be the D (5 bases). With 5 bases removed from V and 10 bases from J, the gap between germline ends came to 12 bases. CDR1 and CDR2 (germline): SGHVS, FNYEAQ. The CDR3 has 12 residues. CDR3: CASSNPEREQFF. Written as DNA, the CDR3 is TGTGCCAGCAGCAACCCCGAGCGGGAGCAGTTCTTC.

DNA of the CDR3: TGTGCCAGCAGCTTCAGCCGGGAAAGATTAGATACGCAGTATTTT. This gives the protein CASSFSRERLDTQYF. This sequence joins TRBV13 and TRBJ2-3, with D perhaps TRBD2 (5 bases). V was pared by 3 bases and J by 5 bases, with 15 bases between. From germline, CDR1 is PRHDT and CDR2 FYEKMQ (reference sequence). The CDR3 is 15 residues long.